The 13 T cell receptor beta chains reported below all come from one sample, sequenced in a study of cytomegalovirus exposure and HLA in healthy donors. With 60 Vbeta and 13 Jbeta primers, the PCR was carried out. The assay was immunoSEQ multiplex PCR, and TCRdb's table has in-frame clones only and misses some. Seen here are 160,000 or so clones, around four fifths observed once, and the top ten hold 1.3%. The sequencing sample was made of PBMCs. The receptor set was obtained from a woman aged 45-65 years in good health and CMV-seronegative.

This clone was seen a few times. The J gene is TRBJ2-5, the V gene TRBV13; 12 nucleotides match TRBD2. The CDR3 has 16 amino acids. Germline CDR1 is PRHDT and CDR2 is FYEKMQ (reference sequence). J gave up 1 base and V 2 bases, and 2 bases lay outside the gene matches. The CDR3 loop reads CASSLRLAGVQETQYF. Here the CDR3 DNA reads TGTGCCAGCAGCTTAAGACTAGCGGGGGTCCAAGAGACCCAGTACTTC.

The DNA for the CDR3 is TGTGCCAGCAGCTTCGGGGGCATTCAGTACTTC. Its protein product is CASSFGGIQYF. The rearrangement links TRBV7-9 to TRBJ2-4, with D perhaps matching TRBD2 (6 bases). Germline CDR1 and CDR2: SEHNR and FQNEAQ (reference sequence). V was clipped by 3 bases and J by 9 bases, with 6 bases between them. The CDR3 has 11 amino acids.

Only a few counts were recorded for this clone. The chain has TRBV4-3 and TRBJ1-5; D call uncertain. This CDR3 has 14 amino acids. From germline, CDR1 is LGHNA and CDR2 YSLEER. The V end was cut by 1 base, the J end by 6 bases, with 10 bases between. The CDR3 DNA reads as TGCGCCAGCAGCCAAGCGTGGGGAGGTCAGCCCCAGCATTTT. It codes for CASSQAWGGQPQHF.

This clone appeared a few times. The gene calls are TRBV4-3 and TRBJ1-1; D possibly corresponds to TRBD1 (5 bases). This CDR3 comprises 12 residues. Germline V CDR1 and CDR2: LGHNA, YSLEER. Trimming took off 1 base at V and 10 bases at J, with 10 bases between the two ends. CDR3 in DNA: TGCGCCAGCAGCCAAGGGCAGGGAAGAGCTTTCTTT. It codes for CASSQGQGRAFF.

The rearrangement joins TRBV7-6 to TRBJ1-2; D is undetermined. V lost 5 bases and J lost 5, with 18 bases in between. CDR3 size: 15 residues. Germline lookup yields CDR1 SGHVS and CDR2 FNYEAQ. The CDR3 reads CASSPNLEAAYGYTF. The DNA of the CDR3 is TGTGCCAGCAGCCCTAATCTGGAGGCTGCTTATGGCTACACCTTC.

This chain links TRBV10-3 with TRBJ2-7, with 7 bases matching TRBD2. V was clipped by 6 bases and J by 3 bases; unmatched bases: 5. This CDR3 has 13 amino acids. CDR1 is ENHRY and CDR2 is SYGVKD in the germline V gene. In DNA form, the CDR3 reads TGTGCCATCAGGGATCGGACTAGCTACGAGCAGTACTTC. This sequence encodes CAIRDRTSYEQYF.

V gene TRBV7-2 combines with J gene TRBJ2-5; 8 nucleotides match TRBD2. The CDR3 is made up of 16 amino acids. Germline values: CDR1 SGHTA, CDR2 FQGNSA. The V gene end was trimmed by 6 bases and the J gene end by 0 bases; junction bases not matched to a gene: 9. CDR3 amino acids: CASSSFSGAYQETQYF. The CDR3 bases are TGTGCCAGCAGTTCTTTTAGCGGGGCCTACCAAGAGACCCAGTACTTC. The whole variable domain, remainder taken from reference TRBV7-2 and TRBJ2-5, is GAGVSQSPSNKVTEKGKDVELRCDPISGHTALYWYRQSLGQGLEFLIYFQGNSAPDKSGLPSDRFSAERTGGSVSTLTIQRTQQEDSAVYLCASSSFSGAYQETQYFGPGTRLLVL.

The rearrangement links TRBV18 to TRBJ1-4, with 8 bases aligning to TRBD1. V gave up 9 bases and J gave up 5 bases; unmatched junction bases: 8. From germline, CDR1 is KGHSH and CDR2 LQKENI. This CDR3 comprises 14 residues. CDR3: CASTPDRVNEKLFF. CDR3 nucleotides: TGTGCCAGTACCCCGGACAGGGTAAATGAAAAACTGTTTTTT.

The chain couples TRBV28 to TRBJ1-1; no firm D call. This CDR3 has 13 residues. Trimming took 2 bases from V and 9 from J, leaving 13 bases between them. The germline V gene has CDR1 MDHEN and CDR2 SYDVKM. CDR3 nucleotide sequence: TGTGCCAGCAGTTTAGCCCCCTCGCGGAAAGCTTTCTTT. Its protein is CASSLAPSRKAFF.

This clone was observed a few times. The chain employs TRBV28 and TRBJ1-3, with TRBD1 matching 9 bases. CDR3 length: 16 residues. Germline V lookup: CDR1 MDHEN, CDR2 SYDVKM. V shed 5 bases, J shed 1 base, and the junction held 6 bases outside the gene matches. The CDR3 DNA follows: TGTGCCAGCAGTATACTCGGGACAGGGTCTGGAAACACCATATATTTT. Its translation is CASSILGTGSGNTIYF.

This clone was detected once. The chain carries TRBV9 and TRBJ1-1, with D unclear. This CDR3 has 14 residues. Trimming pared 0 bases from V and 1 base from J, leaving 7 bases between. CDR1 and CDR2 from the germline V gene are SGDLS and YYNGEE. CDR3 coding DNA: TGTGCCAGCAGCGTAGTTTCCGGGAACACTGAAGCTTTCTTT. Translation gives CASSVVSGNTEAFF.

There are a few counts of this clone. V gene TRBV13 combines with J gene TRBJ2-1; TRBD2 matches at 12 bases. The length of the CDR3 is 16 residues. In germline, CDR1 is PRHDT, CDR2 FYEKMQ (reference sequence). The junction had 8 bases not matched to a gene; V was cut back by 5 bases and J by 6 bases. Here the CDR3 DNA reads TGTGCCAGCAGCATCCCCCTAGCGGGGGGGTTCAATGAGCAGTTCTTC. Amino acid sequence: CASSIPLAGGFNEQFF.

J is TRBJ1-1 and V is TRBV5-1; 9 nucleotides match TRBD1. V gave up 3 bases and J gave up 5 bases; unmatched junction bases: 5. Germline V gene data show CDR1 as SGHRS and CDR2 as YFSETQ. The CDR3 runs to 14 residues. The CDR3 DNA reads as TGCGCCAGCAGCTCGGACAGGGGCGGAACTGAAGCTTTCTTT. This sequence encodes CASSSDRGGTEAFF. The complete variable domain, with remaining parts taken from reference TRBV5-1 and TRBJ1-1, reads KAGVTQTPRYLIKTRGQQVTLSCSPISGHRSVSWYQQTPGQGLQFLFEYFSETQRNKGNFPGRFSGRQFSNSRSEMNVSTLELGDSALYLCASSSDRGGTEAFFGQGTRLTVV.